These 7 T cell receptor beta chains came from one sample sequenced in a study of control samples from healthy donors and cancer patients. The method was immunoSEQ multiplex PCR; TCRdb's version includes in-frame clones alone and lacks a portion of them. The sample has about 120,000 clones; 87% are singletons. The specimen sequenced was blood. All receptors come from a man in his 60s in good health.

J is TRBJ2-3 and V is TRBV5-4; TRBD2 aligns across 7 bases. The CDR3 is 17 amino acids. J lost 3 bases, V lost 4 bases, and 14 bases had no gene match. CDR1 and CDR2 from the germline V gene are SGHNT and YYREEE (reference sequence). The CDR3 spells CASSTDPSGGRTDTQYF. In DNA, the CDR3 is TGTGCCAGCAGCACCGACCCTAGCGGAGGACGGACAGATACGCAGTATTTT.

V usage is TRBV28 and J usage is TRBJ2-3; TRBD2 agrees at 12 bases. The CDR3 totals 16 residues. With V trimmed by 7 bases and J by 2 bases, 7 bases remained unmatched. Looked up from germline, CDR1 is MDHEN and CDR2 is SYDVKM. The CDR3 is CASMLAGGRATDTQYF. The CDR3 bases are TGTGCCAGCATGCTAGCGGGGGGGCGGGCCACAGATACGCAGTATTTT.

V usage is TRBV28 and J usage is TRBJ1-2, with 7 positions matching TRBD1. J lost 2 bases, V lost 5 bases, and 8 bases had no gene match. Germline V gene sequence: CDR1 MDHEN, CDR2 SYDVKM. The CDR3 is 15 amino acids. The CDR3 here is CASSEGGALNYGYTF. CDR3 in DNA: TGTGCCAGCAGTGAAGGGGGCGCGCTCAACTATGGCTACACCTTC.

V and J are TRBV27 and TRBJ1-5; D is unresolved. Germline loops: CDR1 MNHEY, CDR2 SMNVEV (reference sequence). The CDR3 has 12 amino acids. Trimming removed 2 bases from V and 7 bases from J, with 6 bases in between. CDR3 protein: CASSLEGQPQHF. The DNA for the CDR3 is TGTGCCAGCAGTTTAGAAGGACAGCCCCAGCATTTT.

This rearrangement joins TRBV19 to TRBJ2-2; D is unresolved. The length of the CDR3 is 13 residues. The germline V and J ends were trimmed by 7 bases and 0 bases, with 6 bases remaining between them. Germline V gene data show CDR1 as LNHDA and CDR2 as SQIVND (reference sequence). The CDR3 region has the DNA TGTGCCAGTAATCTCCCGAACACCGGGGAGCTGTTTTTT. It encodes CASNLPNTGELFF.

This clone was observed once. This chain uses TRBV9 with TRBJ1-4; TRBD1 is a possible D gene (6 bases). This CDR3 is built from 17 residues. Germline-derived CDR1 and CDR2 are SGDLS and YYNGEE. Deletions cut 0 bases from V and 0 bases from J, with 12 bases between. The CDR3 sequence is CASSVGAGVTTNEKLFF. CDR3 DNA sequence: TGTGCCAGCAGCGTAGGGGCAGGGGTAACAACTAATGAAAAACTGTTTTTT. The full variable domain, its missing parts supplied by reference TRBV9 and TRBJ1-4, is DSGVTQTPKHLITATGQRVTLRCSPRSGDLSVYWYQQSLDQGLQFLIQYYNGEERAKGNILERFSAQQFPDLHSELNLSSLELGDSALYFCASSVGAGVTTNEKLFFGSGTQLSVL.

This clone occurred a few times. The chain joins TRBV25-1 to TRBJ1-6; D gene unclear. This CDR3 is built from 13 residues. Between the trimmed V and J ends, which lost 3 bases and 14 bases, there was a span of 14 bases. From germline, CDR1 is MGHDK and CDR2 SYGVNS. As DNA, the CDR3 is TGTGCCAGCAGTGATTACCCTAATAGAGCCCTCCACTTT. It is translated as CASSDYPNRALHF.